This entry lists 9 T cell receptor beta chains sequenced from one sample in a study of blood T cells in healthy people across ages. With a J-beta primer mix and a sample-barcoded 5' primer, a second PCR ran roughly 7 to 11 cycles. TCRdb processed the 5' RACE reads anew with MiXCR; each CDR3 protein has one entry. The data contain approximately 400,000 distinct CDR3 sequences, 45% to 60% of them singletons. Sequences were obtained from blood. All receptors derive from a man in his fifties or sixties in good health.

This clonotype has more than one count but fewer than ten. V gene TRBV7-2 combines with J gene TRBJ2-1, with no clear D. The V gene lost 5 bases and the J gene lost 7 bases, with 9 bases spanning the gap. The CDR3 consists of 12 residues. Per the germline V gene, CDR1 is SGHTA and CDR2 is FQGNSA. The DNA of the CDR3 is TGTGCCAGCAGCCACCCTGGGAATGAGCAGTTCTTC. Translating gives CASSHPGNEQFF. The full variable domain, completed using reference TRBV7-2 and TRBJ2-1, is GAGVSQSPSNKVTEKGKDVELRCDPISGHTALYWYRQSLGQGLEFLIYFQGNSAPDKSGLPSDRFSAERTGGSVSTLTIQRTQQEDSAVYLCASSHPGNEQFFGPGTRLTVL.

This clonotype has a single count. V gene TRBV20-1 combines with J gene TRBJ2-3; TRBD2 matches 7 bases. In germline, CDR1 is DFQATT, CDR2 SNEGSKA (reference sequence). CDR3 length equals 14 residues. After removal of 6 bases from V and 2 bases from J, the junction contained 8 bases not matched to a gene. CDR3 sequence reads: CSALGTILTDTQYF. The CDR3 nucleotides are TGCAGTGCCCTCGGGACTATCCTCACAGATACGCAGTATTTT.

The CDR3 nucleotides are TGTGCCAGCAGGCCTAGCGGGGCCTACGAGCAGTACTTC. This encodes CASRPSGAYEQYF. The chain recombines TRBV2 with TRBJ2-7; 9 bases are a match to TRBD2. The CDR3 loop spans 13 amino acids. J gave up 2 bases and V 6 bases, and 2 bases lay outside the gene matches. CDR1 and CDR2 (germline): SNHLY, FYNNEI.

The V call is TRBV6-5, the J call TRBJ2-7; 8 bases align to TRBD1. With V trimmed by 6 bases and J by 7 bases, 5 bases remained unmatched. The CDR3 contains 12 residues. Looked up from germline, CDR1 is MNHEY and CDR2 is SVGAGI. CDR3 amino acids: CASSTGGLEQYF. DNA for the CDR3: TGTGCCAGCAGCACAGGGGGGTTGGAGCAGTACTTC.

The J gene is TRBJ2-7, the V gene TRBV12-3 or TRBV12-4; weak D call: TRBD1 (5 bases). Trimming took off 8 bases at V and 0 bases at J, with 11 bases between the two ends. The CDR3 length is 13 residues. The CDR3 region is CASRRQTSYEQYF. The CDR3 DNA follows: TGTGCCAGCCGAAGACAGACCTCCTACGAGCAGTACTTC.

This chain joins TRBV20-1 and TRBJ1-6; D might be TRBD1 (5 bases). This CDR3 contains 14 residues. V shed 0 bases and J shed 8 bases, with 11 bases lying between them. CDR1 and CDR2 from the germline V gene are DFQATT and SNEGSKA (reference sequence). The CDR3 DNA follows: TGCAGTGCTAGAGAGGGCAGGGTGGATTCACCCCTCCACTTT. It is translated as CSAREGRVDSPLHF.

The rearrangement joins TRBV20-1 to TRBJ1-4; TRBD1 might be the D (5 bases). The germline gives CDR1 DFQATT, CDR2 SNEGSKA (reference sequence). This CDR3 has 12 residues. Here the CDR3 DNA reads TGCACCGCGGGGGGGACTAATGAAAAACTGTTTTTT. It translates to CTAGGTNEKLFF.

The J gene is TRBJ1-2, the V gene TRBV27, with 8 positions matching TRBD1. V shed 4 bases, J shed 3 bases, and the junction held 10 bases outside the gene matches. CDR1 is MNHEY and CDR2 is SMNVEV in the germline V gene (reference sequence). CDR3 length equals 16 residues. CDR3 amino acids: CASSSAGGESYYGYTF. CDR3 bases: TGTGCCAGCAGTTCCGCAGGGGGCGAATCGTACTATGGCTACACCTTC.

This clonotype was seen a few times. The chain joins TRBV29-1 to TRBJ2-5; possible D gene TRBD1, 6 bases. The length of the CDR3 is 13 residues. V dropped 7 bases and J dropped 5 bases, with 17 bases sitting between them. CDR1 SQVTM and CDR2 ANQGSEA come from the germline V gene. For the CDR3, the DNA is TGCAGCGCCTCGGGACATTCAGGGGAGACCCAGTACTTC. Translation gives CSASGHSGETQYF.